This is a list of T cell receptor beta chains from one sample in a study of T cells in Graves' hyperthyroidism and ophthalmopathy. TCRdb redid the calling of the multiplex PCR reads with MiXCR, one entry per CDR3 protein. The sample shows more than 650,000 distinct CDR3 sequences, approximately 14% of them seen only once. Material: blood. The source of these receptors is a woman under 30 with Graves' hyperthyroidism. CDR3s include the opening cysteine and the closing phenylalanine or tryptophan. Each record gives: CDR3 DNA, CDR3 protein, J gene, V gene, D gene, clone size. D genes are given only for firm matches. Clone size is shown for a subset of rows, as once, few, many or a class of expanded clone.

TGTGCCAGCAAGACGGACAGGGTGAACACTGAAGCTTTCTTT CASKTDRVNTEAFF TRBJ1-1 TRBV6-1 TRBD1 .
TGCAGTGCTAGAAAGTGGGAGGATGGCACAGATACGCAGTATTTT CSARKWEDGTDTQYF TRBJ2-3 TRBV20-1 . .
TGTGCCAGCAGTTACCAACCGGGACTAGCGGGAGGCCACGAGCAGTACTTC CASSYQPGLAGGHEQYF TRBJ2-7 TRBV6-5 TRBD2 few
TGCAGTGCTACCACAGACGGACAGGGGGAGACCCAGTACTTC CSATTDGQGETQYF TRBJ2-5 TRBV20-1 TRBD1 .
TGTGCCAGCAGTTACTCGATTTCGGACGGCCTCTACGAGCAGTACTTC CASSYSISDGLYEQYF TRBJ2-7 TRBV6-2/TRBV6-3 . many
TGTGCCAGCAGCTTACCGACAGGGGATAATTCACCCCTCCACTTT CASSLPTGDNSPLHF TRBJ1-6 TRBV5-6 TRBD1 .
TGTGCCAGCTCACCCGGGGATACGTCTATCTCCACCTTC CASSPGDTSISTF TRBJ1-2 TRBV18 . .
TGTGCCAGCAGCGTTACTAGGTGGGATACGCAGTATTTT CASSVTRWDTQYF TRBJ2-3 TRBV11-2 . many
TGTGCCAGCAGTTTACTCCCGCGGGAGGCTTCCGGGGAGCTGTTTTTT CASSLLPREASGELFF TRBJ2-2 TRBV27 TRBD2 many
TGCGCCAGCAGCCGACTCCAGACTAGCGGGGACAATGAGCAGTTCTTC CASSRLQTSGDNEQFF TRBJ2-1 TRBV5-1 TRBD2 .
TGCAGTGCTAAACGGGACAGATCGACTAACTATGGCTACACCTTC CSAKRDRSTNYGYTF TRBJ1-2 TRBV20-1 TRBD1 .
TGTGCCACCAGCAGGGTAGGACCACCAGATACGCAGTATTTT CATSRVGPPDTQYF TRBJ2-3 TRBV15 . few
TGTGCCAGCAGCACACCCGGGACAGGGGGAGGTGAGCAGTTCTTC CASSTPGTGGGEQFF TRBJ2-1 TRBV7-9 TRBD1 many
TGTGCCAGCAGTCCAAACCTTGGACAGGGGGCCCGCCACAACTACGAGCAGTACTTC CASSPNLGQGARHNYEQYF TRBJ2-7 TRBV6-1 TRBD1 many
TGTGCCAGCAGGACTCCGGGGTGGGCGTACAATCAGCCCCAGCATTTT CASRTPGWAYNQPQHF TRBJ1-5 TRBV6-1 . few
TGTGCCAGCAGCCTCCCGGGGGTGCGGGAGCAGTACTTC CASSLPGVREQYF TRBJ2-7 TRBV7-9 . many
TGTGCCAGCAGCCTGGGACAGGGGGCGCCGGATATTTCAGCTTTCTTT CASSLGQGAPDISAFF TRBJ1-1 TRBV7-2 TRBD1 many
TGTGCCAGCTCACCAGGACTAGCGGGAGAAGACGAGCAGTTCTTC CASSPGLAGEDEQFF TRBJ2-1 TRBV18 TRBD2 many
TGCAGTGCTACACAAGGGGCCATCAATGAGCAGTTCTTC CSATQGAINEQFF TRBJ2-1 TRBV20-1 . many
TGTGCCAGCTCACCACTGCGGGTGTCCTACAATGAGCAGTTCTTC CASSPLRVSYNEQFF TRBJ2-1 TRBV18 . many
TGTGCCAGCAGTTTACAGGGGGCGGTAGGTCAGCCCCAGCATTTT CASSLQGAVGQPQHF TRBJ1-5 TRBV12-3/TRBV12-4 TRBD1 many
TGTGCCAGCTCACCGACTAGCAGTAGCACAGATACGCAGTATTTT CASSPTSSSTDTQYF TRBJ2-3 TRBV18 TRBD2 many
TGTGCCAGCAGTTACTCGATTGGCAGGGCGGATACGCAGTATTTT CASSYSIGRADTQYF TRBJ2-3 TRBV11-2 . .
TGTGCCAGCAGCTTATCACACAATCAGCCCCAGCATTTT CASSLSHNQPQHF TRBJ1-5 TRBV7-9 . many
TGTGCCAGCAGCCCCGCTAGGGATGCTGAGCAGTTCTTC CASSPARDAEQFF TRBJ2-1 TRBV7-6 . .
TGTGCCAGCAGTGCCGGACTAGCGGGCTCCACAGATACGCAGTATTTT CASSAGLAGSTDTQYF TRBJ2-3 TRBV2 TRBD2 many
TGTGCCAGCAGCTATAGCAGCGGGAGGGAATACGAGCAGTACTTC CASSYSSGREYEQYF TRBJ2-7 TRBV11-2 TRBD2 many
TGCGCCAGCAGCCAACGGGGCCGGAACACTGAAGCTTTCTTT CASSQRGRNTEAFF TRBJ1-1 TRBV4-1 . many
TGCGCCAGCGACTACATGCCGGGGGGGGCTCCCTACGAGCAGTACTTC CASDYMPGGAPYEQYF TRBJ2-7 TRBV5-1 TRBD2 many